This TCR beta chain was recovered during a study of cytomegalovirus exposure and HLA in healthy donors. Study-wide points: From TCR beta sequences, most subjects' HLA-A and HLA-B alleles were reportedly predicted accurately. After further analysis at a later stage, 16,951 TCR beta sequences were associated with HLA alleles at 0.05 false discovery rate.

Of note for this clone: Its antigen is unidentified. The same CDR3 is also encoded by other DNA sequences in this sample.

Germline trimming cut 4 bases from V and 7 bases from J; bases unmatched to any gene: 7. The CDR3 sequence is 14 residues long. Germline V gives CDR1 SQVTM, CDR2 ANQGSEA. PCR employed 60 Vbeta and 13 Jbeta primers. TCRdb's table, derived via immunoSEQ multiplex PCR, lists solely in-frame clones and lacks some. The sample records 120,000 to 150,000 clones, about 70% being singletons. Material: PBMCs. This receptor was taken from a man in his sixties in good health and CMV-seronegative. This sequence joins TRBV29-1 and TRBJ2-1; 10 nucleotides line up with TRBD2. CDR3 in DNA: TGCAGCGTTGGTTTAGCGGGGGGCGGTAATGAGCAGTTCTTC. Its translation is CSVGLAGGGNEQFF.